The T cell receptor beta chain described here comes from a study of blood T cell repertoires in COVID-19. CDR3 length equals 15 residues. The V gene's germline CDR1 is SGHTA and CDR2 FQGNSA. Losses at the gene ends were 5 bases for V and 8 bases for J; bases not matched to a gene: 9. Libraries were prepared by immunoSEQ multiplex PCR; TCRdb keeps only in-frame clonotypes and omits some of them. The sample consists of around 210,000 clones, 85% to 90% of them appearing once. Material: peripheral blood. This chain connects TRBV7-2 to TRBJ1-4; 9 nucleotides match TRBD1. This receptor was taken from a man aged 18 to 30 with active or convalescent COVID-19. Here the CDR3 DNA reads TGTGCCAGCAGCCGGTGGGACAGGGAGGGGGAAAAACTGTTTTTT. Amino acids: CASSRWDREGEKLFF.